This T cell receptor beta chain was identified in a study of blood T cell repertoires in COVID-19. Across the whole study: The United States, Italy and Spain supplied acute and convalescent COVID-19 samples.

Per the original methods: For nucleated cells, counts were estimated from reference gene primer amplification. Only in-frame clones appear in the TCRdb table, and some are missing; sequencing was by immunoSEQ multiplex PCR. V, J and clone size are taken as reported in that table, and D and trimming were inferred from the DNA itself. The repertoire has 150,000 to 200,000 clones, about 80% of them found once; the top ten carry roughly 9.6%. The CDR3 loop spans 14 amino acids. The germline V gene encodes CDR1 SEHNR and CDR2 FQNEAQ (reference sequence). Trimming took 5 bases from V and 0 from J, leaving 8 bases between them.

This chain uses TRBV7-9 with TRBJ1-3; D unresolved. The sample taken for sequencing was PBMCs or T cells enriched from blood (not recorded which). The receptor's source is a man aged 50-60 years who had recovered from COVID-19. The CDR3 sequence: CASSGEFSGNTIYF. CDR3 sequence (DNA): TGTGCCAGCAGCGGGGAGTTCTCTGGAAACACCATATATTTT.